The 32 T cell receptor beta chains below were found in one sample sequenced in a study of shared clonotypes between healthy human individuals. Repertoires were generated with immunoSEQ multiplex PCR, while TCRdb's copy carries only in-frame clones and drops some. The repertoire has about 480,000 clones, about 80% of them found once; the top ten carry approximately 13%. Sample: PBMCs. Every receptor here comes from a middle-aged woman in good health. Some clones in this sample may be carry-over from other donors' samples.

The V call is TRBV18, the J call TRBJ2-7; TRBD1 matches at 9 bases. The CDR3 covers 14 residues. Germline CDR1 reads KGHSH; CDR2 reads LQKENI. Trimming at V came to 5 bases and at J to 3 bases, leaving 5 bases not matched to a gene. The DNA for the CDR3 is TGTGCCAGCTCATCGGGACAGGGATTCTACGAGCAGTACTTC. Translation gives CASSSGQGFYEQYF.

This clone was observed a handful of times. This chain uses TRBV6-1 with TRBJ2-2; D is unclear. The germline CDR1 and CDR2 sequences are MNHNS and SASEGT. The germline V and J ends were trimmed by 7 bases and 4 bases, with 7 bases remaining between them. CDR3 length: 12 residues. CDR3 amino acids: CASTLRTGELFF. The CDR3 coding sequence is TGTGCCAGCACCCTTCGCACCGGGGAGCTGTTTTTT.

This clone was observed a handful of times. The sample carries other DNA sequences with the same CDR3. This chain connects TRBV5-1 to TRBJ2-2, with 10 bases identical to TRBD1. The junction had 2 bases not matched to a gene; V was cut back by 0 bases and J by 6 bases. Looked up from germline, CDR1 is SGHRS and CDR2 is YFSETQ. The CDR3 contains 15 residues. CDR3 bases: TGCGCCAGCAGCTTGGGACAGGGGGCGTCCGGGGAGCTGTTTTTT. This translates into CASSLGQGASGELFF.

The chain uses TRBV7-9 and TRBJ2-2; D is possibly TRBD2 (5 bases). The CDR3 spans 16 residues. The V and J ends lost 3 bases and 1 base respectively, with 12 bases between them. From germline, CDR1 is SEHNR and CDR2 FQNEAQ (reference sequence). This CDR3 reads CASSFPPGENTGELFF. DNA of the CDR3: TGTGCCAGCAGCTTCCCTCCCGGGGAGAACACCGGGGAGCTGTTTTTT.

This chain connects TRBV7-3 to TRBJ1-3; no definite D call. The CDR3 contains 15 residues. Germline loops: CDR1 SGHTA, CDR2 FQGTGA. Trimming left V 8 bases short and J 0 bases short, with 14 bases between. The CDR3 DNA follows: TGTGCCAGCGGGTCACGGGATCTCTCTGGAAACACCATATATTTT. Translated: CASGSRDLSGNTIYF.

The chain combines TRBV27 with TRBJ1-1; a possible D gene is TRBD1 (6 bases). Between the trimmed V and J ends, which lost 6 bases and 6 bases, there was a span of 17 bases. Per the germline V gene, CDR1 is MNHEY and CDR2 is SMNVEV (reference sequence). The CDR3 has 14 residues. The CDR3 loop reads CASRGPGGRAEAFF. CDR3 DNA sequence: TGTGCCAGCAGGGGCCCCGGGGGGCGCGCTGAAGCTTTCTTT.

This clone was detected only once. V gene TRBV25-1 combines with J gene TRBJ2-7; 11 bases map to TRBD1. V shed 3 bases and J 3 bases; nucleotides not matched to a gene: 7. The CDR3 spans 16 residues. CDR1 is MGHDK and CDR2 is SYGVNS in the germline V gene. CDR3 sequence (DNA): TGTGCCAGCAGTGACCCCTCCGGGACAGGGGGCTACGAGCAGTACTTC. As protein: CASSDPSGTGGYEQYF.

The chain joins TRBV15 to TRBJ2-7; D remains unclear. This CDR3 spans 15 amino acids. The germline gives CDR1 LNHNV, CDR2 YYDKDF (reference sequence). Trimming stripped 0 bases from V and 1 base from J, with 10 bases between. CDR3 loop: CATSRDASASYEQYF. In nucleotides, the CDR3 is TGTGCCACCAGCAGAGATGCCTCCGCTTCCTACGAGCAGTACTTC.

This chain uses TRBV6-5 with TRBJ2-5; TRBD2 agrees at 11 bases. This CDR3 spans 15 amino acids. Germline V gives CDR1 MNHEY, CDR2 SVGAGI. After removal of 7 bases from V and 2 bases from J, the junction contained 6 bases not matched to a gene. The CDR3 loop is CASTPTSGVQETQYF. CDR3 nucleotide sequence: TGTGCCAGCACCCCGACTAGCGGGGTTCAAGAGACCCAGTACTTC.

The CDR3 sequence is CASNGYTF. CDR3 nucleotide sequence: TGCGCCAGCAATGGCTACACCTTC. The chain combines TRBV23-1 with TRBJ1-2; D is uncertain. TRBV23-1 falls under the ORF class, with uncertain function. The ends were cut back, 7 bases at V and 6 bases at J, with 0 bases in the middle. The CDR3 loop spans 8 amino acids.

The chain links TRBV5-1 to TRBJ2-5; 8 positions agree with TRBD1. The V gene's germline CDR1 is SGHRS and CDR2 YFSETQ. There are 14 residues in the CDR3. V dropped 0 bases and J dropped 5; count of bases not matched to a gene: 3. The CDR3 DNA is TGCGCCAGCAGCTTGGCACAGGGGGAGGAGACCCAGTACTTC. Translation: CASSLAQGEETQYF.

The J gene is TRBJ2-7, the V gene TRBV14; no clear D gene. The V end lost 4 bases, the J end lost 0 bases, and 7 bases lay between the germline ends. The V gene's germline CDR1 is SGHDN and CDR2 FVKESK. CDR3 length: 13 residues. CDR3 DNA sequence: TGTGCCAGCAGCCGCCAAATCTCCTACGAGCAGTACTTC. This sequence encodes CASSRQISYEQYF.

The chain has TRBV7-2 and TRBJ2-5, with D unresolved. The DNA end is a closer match to TRBJ2-7, so the J assignment may be wrong. Germline V lookup: CDR1 SGHTA, CDR2 FQGNSA. The CDR3 length is 14 residues. The CDR3: CASSLDLGPYEQYF. As DNA, the CDR3 is TGTGCCAGCAGCTTAGATCTGGGCCCCTACGAGCAGTACTTC.

This clone has only one observation. The gene calls are TRBV5-4 and TRBJ2-7; the match to TRBD2 covers 8 bases. Unmatched junction bases numbered 9, after V lost 1 base and J lost 3 bases. Germline V gene lookup returns CDR1 SGHNT and CDR2 YYREEE (reference sequence). The CDR3 length is 16 residues. The CDR3 loop reads CASSLNTGTRSYEQYF. In nucleotides, the CDR3 is TGTGCCAGCAGCTTGAATACCGGGACTAGAAGCTACGAGCAGTACTTC. Combining the CDR3 with reference TRBV5-4 and TRBJ2-7 gives the whole variable domain ETGVTQSPTHLIKTRGQQVTLRCSSQSGHNTVSWYQQALGQGPQFIFQYYREEENGRGNFPPRFSGLQFPNYSSELNVNALELDDSALYLCASSLNTGTRSYEQYFGPGTRLTVT.

This clone was observed a single time. V and J are TRBV5-1 and TRBJ2-1; 9 bases agree with TRBD2. The CDR3 totals 17 residues. The V segment lost 1 base and the J segment 1 base; nucleotides outside the gene matches: 6. The germline V gene encodes CDR1 SGHRS and CDR2 YFSETQ. CDR3 in amino acids: CASSLLREGLSYNEQFF. Here the CDR3 DNA reads TGCGCCAGCAGCTTGTTGCGGGAGGGCCTTTCCTACAATGAGCAGTTCTTC.

The rearrangement uses TRBV6-6 and TRBJ2-7; 11 bases match TRBD1. The CDR3 length is 14 residues. Trimming cost V 6 bases and J 4 bases; bases outside gene matches: 5. Germline CDR1 and CDR2: MNHNY and SVGAGI (reference sequence). The CDR3 loop reads CASSSDRGLYEQYF. CDR3 in DNA: TGTGCCAGCAGCTCGGACAGGGGGCTGTACGAGCAGTACTTC.

The sample holds one count of this clone. The chain links TRBV11-3 to TRBJ1-1; D unclear. CDR1 SGHNT and CDR2 YENEEA come from the germline V gene. This CDR3 is built from 13 residues. V lost 6 bases and J 1 base, leaving 9 bases between the germline ends. CDR3 loop: CASSFGTNTEAFF. The DNA of the CDR3 is TGTGCCAGCAGTTTCGGAACGAACACTGAAGCTTTCTTT. The full variable domain, its missing parts supplied by reference TRBV11-3 and TRBJ1-1, is EAGVVQSPRYKIIEKKQPVAFWCNPISGHNTLYWYLQNLGQGPELLIRYENEEAVDDSQLPKDRFSAERLKGVDSTLKIQPAELGDSAVYLCASSFGTNTEAFFGQGTRLTVV.

This clone has a handful of counts. The chain combines TRBV7-9 with TRBJ1-1; possible D gene TRBD1, 6 bases. The ends were cut back, 5 bases at V and 10 bases at J, with 11 bases in the middle. The CDR3 length is 11 residues. Germline CDR1 and CDR2: SEHNR and FQNEAQ (reference sequence). The DNA of the CDR3 is TGTGCCAGCAGCGCCGGACAGACAGCTTTCTTT. It is translated as CASSAGQTAFF. Full variable domain (missing parts from reference TRBV7-9 and TRBJ1-1): DTGVSQNPRHKITKRGQNVTFRCDPISEHNRLYWYRQTLGQGPEFLTYFQNEAQLEKSRLLSDRFSAERPKGSFSTLEIQRTEQGDSAMYLCASSAGQTAFFGQGTRLTVV.

This rearrangement joins TRBV7-3 to TRBJ2-1; unclear D gene. Germline loops: CDR1 SGHTA, CDR2 FQGTGA. The CDR3 covers 16 residues. Trimming removed 5 bases at V and 7 bases at J, with 21 bases between. CDR3 coding DNA: TGTGCCAGCAGCCGGCAGGCTGGGCTTGCAATGAATGAGCAGTTCTTC. Encoded protein: CASSRQAGLAMNEQFF.

This rearrangement joins TRBV13 to TRBJ2-1; D might be TRBD1 or TRBD2, each matching 5 bases. The CDR3 totals 14 residues. CDR1 and CDR2 (germline): PRHDT, FYEKMQ (reference sequence). Trimming shortened V by 0 bases and J by 3 bases, and 6 bases separated the two germline ends. Written as DNA, the CDR3 is TGTGCCAGCAGCTTAGGGAGGGGCTACAATGAGCAGTTCTTC. The encoded protein is CASSLGRGYNEQFF.

CDR3 amino acids: CASTPRGVAGANVLTF. CDR3 nucleotide sequence: TGTGCCAGCACCCCCCGTGGGGTTGCCGGGGCCAACGTCCTGACTTTC. This chain connects TRBV7-2 to TRBJ2-6; D uncertain. Trimming took 7 bases from V and 4 from J, leaving 17 bases between them. This CDR3 is built from 16 residues. The germline V gene encodes CDR1 SGHTA and CDR2 FQGNSA.

On this clone: Other DNA sequences in the sample encode the same CDR3. The V call is TRBV7-3, the J call TRBJ1-4; D gene uncertain. The length of the CDR3 is 13 residues. Germline V lookup: CDR1 SGHTA, CDR2 FQGTGA. The V gene lost 3 bases and the J gene lost 8 bases, with 10 bases spanning the gap. The CDR3 bases are TGTGCCAGCAGCTTTTTACCGGGGGAAAAACTGTTTTTT. Translation: CASSFLPGEKLFF.

V is TRBV5-8 and J is TRBJ1-5; 7 positions agree with TRBD1. The CDR3 is 15 amino acids. After removal of 3 bases from V and 3 bases from J, the junction contained 6 bases not matched to a gene. Germline CDR1 and CDR2: SGHTS and YDEGEE. The DNA for the CDR3 is TGTGCCAGCAGCTCTACGGGACAGTACAATCAGCCCCAGCATTTT. It encodes CASSSTGQYNQPQHF.

J is TRBJ2-5 and V is TRBV10-1; TRBD2 matches 10 bases. The trim removed 2 bases at V and 3 bases at J, leaving 3 bases unmatched. The CDR3 extends over 15 amino acids. Looked up from germline, CDR1 is WNHNN and CDR2 is SYGVQD (reference sequence). CDR3 sequence reads: CASSEGLAEKETQYF. CDR3 nucleotide sequence: TGCGCCAGCAGTGAGGGACTAGCGGAAAAAGAGACCCAGTACTTC.

In this sample, this clone turned up once. V and J are TRBV4-1 and TRBJ1-4; tentative D call: TRBD1 (6 bases). Trimming took off 4 bases at V and 5 bases at J, with 17 bases between the two ends. Germline loops: CDR1 MGHRA, CDR2 YSYEKL. This CDR3 is built from 16 residues. CDR3 DNA: TGCGCCAGCAGCCTTACCGACGGGACACGGAATGAAAAACTGTTTTTT. It yields the protein CASSLTDGTRNEKLFF.

A remark on this clone: The junction shows a germline mismatch at one end, possibly a read error. Other DNA sequences from this sample encode an identical CDR3 as well. The chain has TRBV27 and TRBJ2-7, with D perhaps matching TRBD1 (5 bases). Per germline, CDR1 MNHEY and CDR2 SMNVEV (reference sequence). The CDR3 consists of 14 residues. The CDR3 DNA is TGTGCCAGCAGTTTAGGACAACATGCGTCCGAGCAGTACTTT. Encoded protein: CASSLGQHASEQYF.

V is TRBV7-9 and J is TRBJ1-1, with no clear D. The germline V gene has CDR1 SEHNR and CDR2 FQNEAQ (reference sequence). Trimming cost V 5 bases and J 1 base, with 11 bases left between them. The CDR3 totals 14 residues. The CDR3 region is CASSLGRTNTEAFF. DNA for the CDR3: TGTGCCAGCAGCCTCGGACGGACGAACACTGAAGCTTTCTTT.

This clone was picked up one time. This rearrangement joins TRBV11-3 to TRBJ1-1; D remains unclear. Germline V lookup: CDR1 SGHNT, CDR2 YENEEA. The CDR3 is made up of 15 amino acids. The germline V and J ends were trimmed by 2 bases and 1 base, with 11 bases remaining between them. CDR3 residues: CASSLTRQENTEAFF. The CDR3 bases are TGTGCCAGCAGCTTAACCAGACAAGAGAACACTGAAGCTTTCTTT.

On this clone: The same CDR3 also results from other DNA sequences found in this sample. The rearrangement joins TRBV6-1 to TRBJ2-7; D is uncertain. This CDR3 comprises 10 residues. With 6 bases removed from V and 2 bases from J, the gap between germline ends came to 2 bases. Germline CDR1 is MNHNS and CDR2 is SASEGT. As DNA, the CDR3 is TGTGCCAGCAGCACCTACGAGCAGTACTTC. This codes for CASSTYEQYF.

The chain joins TRBV7-3 to TRBJ2-3; possibly TRBD2 for D (5 bases). V lost 5 bases, J lost 5 bases, and 23 bases lay in between. The CDR3 loop spans 17 amino acids. The germline V gene encodes CDR1 SGHTA and CDR2 FQGTGA. The CDR3 loop reads CASSPQGRARGRDTQYF. The CDR3 DNA reads as TGTGCCAGCAGCCCCCAAGGCCGGGCCCGAGGGAGAGATACGCAGTATTTT.

The chain has TRBV28 and TRBJ2-5, with TRBD2 identical over 10 bases. The J call may be in error: the DNA end matches TRBJ2-7 better. The CDR3 runs 16 residues. Germline CDR1 MDHEN, CDR2 SYDVKM. CDR3 amino acids: CASTTPQRGGTYEQYF. The DNA of the CDR3 is TGTGCCAGCACCACCCCCCAGCGGGGGGGAACCTACGAGCAGTACTTC.

This clone was seen once. The CDR3 DNA reads as TGCGCCAGCAGCCAAGATCCGGGCCTAGAGACCCAGTACTTC. It codes for CASSQDPGLETQYF. The chain uses TRBV4-1 and TRBJ2-5; D is ambiguous. Germline V gene lookup returns CDR1 MGHRA and CDR2 YSYEKL. V was trimmed by 0 bases and J by 4 bases, leaving 9 bases between them. The CDR3 runs to 14 residues.